What follows are 22 T cell receptor beta chains derived from one specimen sequenced in a study of neurological immune-mediated disorders. TCRdb reanalysed the 5' RACE reads using MiXCR and keeps one entry per CDR3 protein. The sample contains 65,000 to 70,000 distinct CDR3 sequences, 3.9% of which appear only once. The sample was PBMCs. The receptors shown here come from a man aged 25 to 40 with multiple sclerosis.

There are a few counts of this clonotype. J is TRBJ2-3 and V is TRBV20-1; 10 positions match TRBD2. V shed 4 bases and J 1 base; nucleotides not matched to a gene: 8. Germline lookup yields CDR1 DFQATT and CDR2 SNEGSKA (reference sequence). The CDR3 consists of 16 residues. The CDR3 loop reads CSAIPLAGGRTDTQYF. Here the CDR3 DNA reads TGCAGTGCTATACCATTAGCGGGGGGCCGCACAGATACGCAGTATTTT.

This clonotype showed up many times. The chain joins TRBV13 to TRBJ2-1, with 13 positions matching TRBD2. The CDR3 runs to 15 residues. Germline-derived CDR1 and CDR2 are PRHDT and FYEKMQ (reference sequence). V lost 5 bases to trimming and J lost 10 bases; unmatched junction nucleotides: 8. CDR3 residues: CASSPRLAGGTEQFF. The CDR3 region has the DNA TGTGCCAGCAGCCCACGACTAGCGGGGGGAACCGAGCAGTTCTTC.

This clonotype was observed at least ten times. The chain uses TRBV12-3 or TRBV12-4 and TRBJ2-1; 8 bases fit TRBD1. The CDR3 extends over 15 amino acids. Germline trimming cut 1 base from V and 6 bases from J; bases unmatched to any gene: 5. This CDR3 is CASSLGTGSGNEQFF. In nucleotides, the CDR3 is TGTGCCAGCAGTTTAGGGACAGGGTCCGGCAATGAGCAGTTCTTC.

The chain recombines TRBV4-3 with TRBJ2-3; tentative D call: TRBD2 (5 bases). The V and J ends lost 5 bases and 2 bases respectively, with 11 bases between them. The CDR3 runs 14 residues. Germline V gene lookup returns CDR1 LGHNA and CDR2 YSLEER. The CDR3 sequence: CASSKGLTTDTQYF. DNA for the CDR3: TGCGCCAGCAGCAAAGGACTGACCACAGATACGCAGTATTTT.

This clonotype was recorded many times. The J gene is TRBJ2-7, the V gene TRBV13, with 9 bases lining up with TRBD1. The V segment lost 5 bases and the J segment 3 bases; nucleotides outside the gene matches: 11. In germline, CDR1 is PRHDT, CDR2 FYEKMQ (reference sequence). CDR3 length: 16 amino acids. The CDR3 DNA follows: TGTGCCAGCAGCCCACCCCCAGGGACAGGGTACTACGAGCAGTACTTC. Translated, it gives CASSPPPGTGYYEQYF.

This clonotype was found many times. The chain links TRBV20-1 to TRBJ2-3, with a tentative D call TRBD1 (7 bases). Looked up from germline, CDR1 is DFQATT and CDR2 is SNEGSKA (reference sequence). CDR3 size: 13 residues. Trimming shortened V by 4 bases and J by 4 bases, and 12 bases separated the two germline ends. The CDR3 DNA reads TGCAGTGCTAAGGAGGGGGCCGCAGATACGCAGTATTTT. Encoded protein: CSAKEGAADTQYF.

This clonotype was counted at least ten times. The V gene is TRBV6-2 or TRBV6-3, the J gene TRBJ1-2; no clear D gene. Trimming took off 3 bases at V and 4 bases at J, with 6 bases between the two ends. The germline V gene encodes CDR1 MNHEY and CDR2 SVGEGT. The CDR3 is 12 amino acids. CDR3 nucleotides: TGTGCCAGCAGTTATGGGATCTATGGCTACACCTTC. It translates to CASSYGIYGYTF.

This clonotype came up many times. V usage is TRBV5-1 and J usage is TRBJ2-1, with D hard to call. Germline V gene lookup returns CDR1 SGHRS and CDR2 YFSETQ. This CDR3 has 13 residues. The V and J ends lost 4 bases and 0 bases respectively, with 5 bases between them. CDR3 sequence reads: CASSVDSYNEQFF. For the CDR3, the DNA is TGCGCCAGCAGCGTGGACTCCTACAATGAGCAGTTCTTC.

This clonotype was seen ten or more times. The chain has TRBV5-1 and TRBJ2-3; 9 bases line up with TRBD1. Trimming cost V 4 bases and J 3 bases; bases outside gene matches: 9. The CDR3 has 16 amino acids. CDR1 is SGHRS and CDR2 is YFSETQ in the germline V gene. CDR3 DNA sequence: TGCGCCAGCAGCGCCCTAGACAGGGGGAGGACAGATACGCAGTATTTT. This encodes CASSALDRGRTDTQYF.

At least ten counts were recorded for this clonotype. The gene calls are TRBV20-1 and TRBJ2-2; 8 nucleotides align to TRBD1. Germline lookup yields CDR1 DFQATT and CDR2 SNEGSKA (reference sequence). Trimming cost V 6 bases and J 3 bases; bases outside gene matches: 6. The CDR3 is 14 amino acids. The CDR3 nucleotides read TGCAGTGCATCGACAGGGGACTACACCGGGGAGCTGTTTTTT. Translating gives CSASTGDYTGELFF.

This clonotype showed up many times. The V call is TRBV4-1, the J call TRBJ1-1; the D gene is possibly TRBD1 (6 bases). V dropped 7 bases and J dropped 2 bases, with 11 bases sitting between them. This CDR3 has 13 residues. Germline CDR1 and CDR2: MGHRA and YSYEKL. CDR3: CASKDSGNTEAFF. The CDR3 DNA follows: TGCGCCAGCAAGGACAGTGGAAACACTGAAGCTTTCTTT.

The chain is built from TRBV29-1 and TRBJ2-1; a weak D match, TRBD1 (5 bases). Germline V lookup: CDR1 SQVTM, CDR2 ANQGSEA. The CDR3 sequence is 15 residues long. The V end lost 0 bases, the J end lost 8 bases, and 17 bases lay between the germline ends. As DNA, the CDR3 is TGCAGCGTTGAAGATCCCCCAGGGTCGATCGATGAGCAGTTCTTC. Amino acid sequence: CSVEDPPGSIDEQFF.

Ten or more counts support this clonotype. The chain joins TRBV5-1 to TRBJ2-3; 9 positions match TRBD2. CDR1 is SGHRS, CDR2 YFSETQ, per germline. J lost 4 bases, V lost 4 bases, and 10 bases had no gene match. The CDR3 has 16 residues. The CDR3 loop reads CASSPLGAGGPDTQYF. The CDR3, as DNA: TGCGCCAGCAGCCCCCTGGGGGCGGGGGGGCCAGATACGCAGTATTTT.

Many counts were recorded for this clonotype. The CDR3 spells CSVLGGVGGDEQFF. Here the CDR3 DNA reads TGCAGCGTCCTAGGGGGGGTCGGAGGGGATGAGCAGTTCTTC. The chain links TRBV29-1 to TRBJ2-1, with D possibly TRBD2 on 7 matching bases. Trimming pared 6 bases from V and 8 bases from J, leaving 20 bases between. This CDR3 has 14 residues. CDR1 is SQVTM and CDR2 is ANQGSEA in the germline V gene.

At least ten counts were recorded for this clonotype. The CDR3 region is CASSLVGVEGQYF. Written as DNA, the CDR3 is TGTGCCAGCAGCTTGGTTGGTGTAGAGGGGCAGTACTTC. The chain has TRBV5-5 and TRBJ2-7; possibly TRBD2 for D (5 bases). V lost 0 bases and J 9 bases, leaving 13 bases between the germline ends. This CDR3 comprises 13 residues. The germline V gene has CDR1 SGHKS and CDR2 YYEKEE (reference sequence).

The chain is built from TRBV19 and TRBJ2-3; D gene uncertain. V was cut by 2 bases and J by 7 bases, with 10 bases left in between. CDR3 length equals 13 residues. CDR1 and CDR2 (germline): LNHDA, SQIVND (reference sequence). CDR3: CASSIRQSNTQYF. The CDR3 DNA reads TGTGCCAGTAGTATACGGCAGAGTAATACGCAGTATTTT.

This clonotype has a count of ten or more. V usage is TRBV3-1 and J usage is TRBJ2-1, with 12 bases aligning to TRBD2. Germline V gene sequence: CDR1 LGHDT, CDR2 YNNKEL (reference sequence). The CDR3 totals 21 residues. V was pared by 0 bases and J by 6 bases, with 18 bases of the junction left unmatched. DNA of the CDR3: TGTGCCAGCAGCCAAGAGATTAAGTATAAGGCTAGCGGGGGGGCTACCAATGAGCAGTTCTTC. Amino acid sequence: CASSQEIKYKASGGATNEQFF.

This clonotype was counted many times. The rearrangement joins TRBV7-6 to TRBJ2-5; D is possibly TRBD1 or TRBD2 (5 bases each). Germline V gene lookup returns CDR1 SGHVS and CDR2 FNYEAQ. V gave up 0 bases and J gave up 1 base, with 15 bases separating them. CDR3 length: 17 residues. For the CDR3, the DNA is TGTGCCAGCAGCTTAGCTTATCCGGGTGGGGGCCAAGAGACCCAGTACTTC. Its protein product is CASSLAYPGGGQETQYF.

This clonotype was detected ten times or more. The chain links TRBV9 to TRBJ2-7; 7 bases agree with TRBD2. With V trimmed by 0 bases and J by 2 bases, 5 bases remained unmatched. The CDR3 is 15 residues long. Germline V gene sequence: CDR1 SGDLS, CDR2 YYNGEE. CDR3 coding DNA: TGTGCCAGCAGCGTAGAAACGGGGGGTACCTACGAGCAGTACTTC. Protein sequence: CASSVETGGTYEQYF.

This clonotype was counted many times. This chain uses TRBV20-1 with TRBJ2-1; D is possibly TRBD2 (6 bases). The CDR3 runs 14 residues. Germline-derived CDR1 and CDR2 are DFQATT and SNEGSKA (reference sequence). V gave up 1 base and J gave up 4 bases, with 11 bases separating them. Here the CDR3 reads CSARVGTPYNEQFF. The CDR3 bases are TGCAGTGCTAGAGTTGGGACTCCGTACAATGAGCAGTTCTTC.

The CDR3 spells CASSLSGDDMYNSPLHF. In DNA, the CDR3 is TGTGCCAGCAGTTTGTCAGGGGACGATATGTATAATTCACCCCTCCACTTT. The V call is TRBV12-3 or TRBV12-4, the J call TRBJ1-6, with a possible D match to TRBD1 (6 bases). The ends were cut back, 3 bases at V and 4 bases at J, with 16 bases in the middle. This CDR3 spans 17 amino acids.

This clonotype was seen repeatedly, ten times or more. The CDR3 nucleotides are TGCGCCAGCAGCCAACAAGGGACAGGGAAGATCTATGGCTACACCTTC. As protein: CASSQQGTGKIYGYTF. The rearrangement uses TRBV4-3 and TRBJ1-2; 9 bases are shared with TRBD1. Germline V gene sequence: CDR1 LGHNA, CDR2 YSLEER. After removal of 2 bases from V and 4 bases from J, the junction contained 8 bases not matched to a gene. The CDR3 has 16 amino acids.